What follows describes a single T cell receptor beta chain. The same CDR3 arises from other DNA sequences in this sample as well. This sample stems from a study of shared clonotypes between healthy human individuals. At the level of the study: Three CD4 naive, three CD4 memory, two CD8 naive and one CD8 memory plate were used per donor.

The DNA input per sorted-subset replicate PCR was about 180 ng, corresponding to roughly 30,000 T cell genomes. Profiling relied on immunoSEQ multiplex PCR, and the TCRdb table lists in-frame clones only, not all of them. The table records around 690,000 clones, about nine tenths of them present only once. V dropped 0 bases and J dropped 2 bases, with 7 bases sitting between them. Per the germline V gene, CDR1 is MNHEY and CDR2 is SVGAGI. The CDR3 is made up of 14 amino acids. The clonotype originates from a young man in good health. Some clones in this sample may be carry-over from other donors' samples. The J gene is TRBJ1-2, the V gene TRBV6-5; no definite D call. The source material was memory CD8+ T cells from PBMCs. Subset given: CD45RO+ cells pooled with CCR7-negative TemRA cells. This CDR3 reads CASSYSAENYGYTF. CDR3 nucleotide sequence: TGTGCCAGCAGTTACTCGGCGGAGAACTATGGCTACACCTTC.